The 20 T cell receptor beta chains reported below all come from one sample, sequenced in a study of T-cell memory formation after mild COVID-19. TCRdb passed the 5' RACE reads through MiXCR, listing each CDR3 protein once. The sample gives roughly 150,000 distinct CDR3 sequences, around 13% of which show up once; approximately 3.4% is in the top ten. The sequencing sample was made of PBMCs or a T cell subset sorted from them (not recorded which). The receptors originated from a young man who had mild COVID-19 (a few samples of this study predate the infection). Cell type and time point are not known.

The V call is TRBV28, the J call TRBJ2-4, with D unresolved. Germline-derived CDR1 and CDR2 are MDHEN and SYDVKM. The CDR3 has 12 residues. The V gene lost 3 bases and the J gene lost 7 bases, with 7 bases spanning the gap. Written as DNA, the CDR3 is TGTGCCAGCAGTTTGGTACAGAACATTCAGTACTTC. Translation: CASSLVQNIQYF.

This clonotype occurred many times. This chain uses TRBV5-1 with TRBJ1-1; D not resolved. The CDR3 has 14 residues. V was pared by 0 bases and J by 4 bases, with 10 bases between. Germline loops: CDR1 SGHRS, CDR2 YFSETQ. CDR3 region: CASSLGVSGTEAFF. The CDR3 DNA reads TGCGCCAGCAGCTTGGGGGTCTCCGGCACTGAAGCTTTCTTT.

The rearrangement joins TRBV12-3 or TRBV12-4 to TRBJ1-1; D is uncertain. The CDR3 extends over 14 amino acids. The V end was cut by 3 bases, the J end by 0 bases, with 8 bases between. CDR3 sequence: CASSLRQLNTEAFF. CDR3 nucleotides: TGTGCCAGCAGTTTGAGGCAGCTGAACACTGAAGCTTTCTTT.

The V call is TRBV6-5, the J call TRBJ1-1; 12 nucleotides match TRBD1. The germline V gene encodes CDR1 MNHEY and CDR2 SVGAGI. The V and J ends lost 6 bases and 10 bases, in that order; junction bases with no gene match: 12. CDR3 size: 15 residues. CDR3 sequence (DNA): TGTGCCAGCAGCCTCCGTGGGACAGGGGGCTCTATAGCTTTCTTT. Translating gives CASSLRGTGGSIAFF.

This chain links TRBV10-3 with TRBJ2-2, with no clear D. The CDR3 has 16 residues. CDR1 and CDR2 from the germline V gene are ENHRY and SYGVKD. V dropped 3 bases and J dropped 0 bases, with 11 bases sitting between them. In nucleotides, the CDR3 is TGTGCCATCAGTGACCGGGTTACTCCGAACACCGGGGAGCTGTTTTTT. Translating gives CAISDRVTPNTGELFF.

The chain employs TRBV20-1 and TRBJ1-6; a possible D gene is TRBD1 (6 bases). Germline assignment: CDR1 DFQATT and CDR2 SNEGSKA (reference sequence). The CDR3 is 12 residues long. In DNA, the CDR3 is TGCAGCACCACCAGGGGAAATTCACCCCTCCACTTT. Translation gives CSTTRGNSPLHF.

This clonotype was observed a few times. The chain links TRBV15 to TRBJ1-6; tentative D call: TRBD1 (6 bases). Trimming removed 1 base at V and 8 bases at J, with 12 bases between. CDR1 LNHNV and CDR2 YYDKDF come from the germline V gene (reference sequence). The CDR3 runs 15 residues. The CDR3 bases are TGTGCCACCAGCAGAGGAGGACAGCTAGATTCACCCCTCCACTTT. Amino acid sequence: CATSRGGQLDSPLHF.

Remarks on this clonotype: An end of the junction differs from the germline gene, which may be a read error. J is TRBJ2-6 and V is TRBV5-8, with D possibly being TRBD1 or TRBD2 (5 bases each). The germline V gene encodes CDR1 SGHTS and CDR2 YDEGEE. The CDR3 consists of 18 residues. CDR3 DNA sequence: TGTGCCAGCAGCTGGCAGGGTAGCTCTCTGTCCGGGGCCAACGTCCTGAATTTC. Protein sequence: CASSWQGSSLSGANVLNF. The full variable domain, in which reference TRBV5-8 and TRBJ2-6 provide the parts outside the CDR3, is EAGVTQSPTHLIKTRGQQATLRCSPISGHTSVYWYQQALGLGLQFLLWYDEGEERNRGNFPPRFSGRQFPNYSSELNVNALELEDSALYLCASSWQGSSLSGANVLNFGAGSRLTVL.

The table lists this clonotype with a few counts. This chain uses TRBV18 with TRBJ1-3, with D unclear. V lost 2 bases, J lost 0 bases, and 11 bases lay in between. The CDR3 totals 16 residues. Germline CDR1 reads KGHSH; CDR2 reads LQKENI. The CDR3 protein is CASSPYGPISGNTIYF. CDR3 coding DNA: TGTGCCAGCTCACCATATGGGCCGATCTCTGGAAACACCATATATTTT.

This clonotype has a single count. The chain combines TRBV3-1 with TRBJ1-2; possible D gene TRBD1, 5 bases. V was cut by 4 bases and J by 5 bases, with 14 bases left in between. Germline V gene data show CDR1 as LGHDT and CDR2 as YNNKEL (reference sequence). This CDR3 has 14 residues. CDR3 residues: CASSRERAGYGYTF. The CDR3 DNA is TGTGCCAGCAGCCGAGAGAGGGCAGGGTATGGCTACACCTTC.

V and J are TRBV12-3 or TRBV12-4 and TRBJ2-3; 12 bases are a match to TRBD2. After removal of 1 base from V and 4 bases from J, the junction contained 3 bases not matched to a gene. The CDR3 spans 16 residues. The CDR3 bases are TGTGCCAGCAGTTTAGGGACTAGCGGGGCCTCAGATACGCAGTATTTT. Translation gives CASSLGTSGASDTQYF.

J is TRBJ2-1 and V is TRBV20-1; TRBD2 might be the D (5 bases). Germline CDR1 DFQATT, CDR2 SNEGSKA (reference sequence). The CDR3 runs to 15 residues. Trimming shortened V by 3 bases and J by 0 bases, and 12 bases separated the two germline ends. CDR3 bases: TGCAGTGCTAGTGGCGCGGGTAGCTCCTACAATGAGCAGTTCTTC. Translating it yields CSASGAGSSYNEQFF.

Only a few counts were recorded for this clonotype. The chain couples TRBV5-1 to TRBJ2-2; maybe TRBD2 (6 bases). Trimming cost V 7 bases and J 6 bases, with 16 bases left between them. The CDR3 has 14 residues. Germline loops: CDR1 SGHRS, CDR2 YFSETQ. CDR3 DNA sequence: TGCGCCAGCCGGGATGCGTCGGGGGCCGGGGAGCTGTTTTTT. As protein: CASRDASGAGELFF. Combining the CDR3 with reference TRBV5-1 and TRBJ2-2 gives the whole variable domain KAGVTQTPRYLIKTRGQQVTLSCSPISGHRSVSWYQQTPGQGLQFLFEYFSETQRNKGNFPGRFSGRQFSNSRSEMNVSTLELGDSALYLCASRDASGAGELFFGEGSRLTVL.

Comment on this clonotype: Since the CDR3 does not end with the conserved phenylalanine or tryptophan, this likely comes from a read error. The chain employs TRBV28 and TRBJ1-2, with 7 bases aligning to TRBD1. CDR3 length equals 13 residues. Germline V gene sequence: CDR1 MDHEN, CDR2 SYDVKM. V gave up 6 bases and J gave up 3 bases; unmatched junction bases: 4. In DNA form, the CDR3 reads TGTGCCAGCAGCTCCGGACAGGACTATGGCTACACCTTA. The encoded protein is CASSSGQDYGYTL.

The chain is built from TRBV11-2 and TRBJ1-2, with D possibly matching TRBD1 (6 bases). The CDR3 has 13 residues. Germline CDR1 SGHAT, CDR2 FQNNGV. The V end lost 5 bases, the J end lost 6 bases, and 13 bases lay between the germline ends. This CDR3 is CASSQQGWDGYTF. CDR3 sequence (DNA): TGTGCCAGCAGCCAACAGGGTTGGGATGGCTACACCTTC.

In this sample, this clonotype turned up a few times. The chain uses TRBV9 and TRBJ1-1; D is undetermined. The CDR3 has 13 residues. Germline V gives CDR1 SGDLS, CDR2 YYNGEE. The V end lost 0 bases, the J end lost 4 bases, and 7 bases lay between the germline ends. The chain's CDR3 is CASSVAGFTEAFF. The CDR3 region has the DNA TGTGCCAGCAGCGTAGCGGGTTTCACTGAAGCTTTCTTT.

The table lists this clonotype with a few counts. The V call is TRBV7-9, the J call TRBJ2-5, with 11 bases aligning to TRBD2. CDR3 size: 14 residues. Germline CDR1 reads SEHNR; CDR2 reads FQNEAQ (reference sequence). V trimming: 2 bases; J trimming: 6 bases; junction bases outside the gene matches: 2. The CDR3 nucleotides read TGTGCCAGCAGCTTACTAGCGGGGGGACAGACCCAGTACTTC. Translated: CASSLLAGGQTQYF.

This clonotype has just a few counts. J is TRBJ2-7 and V is TRBV5-1, with 9 bases aligning to TRBD1. There are 19 residues in the CDR3. V trimming: 0 bases; J trimming: 0 bases; junction bases outside the gene matches: 13. Germline-derived CDR1 and CDR2 are SGHRS and YFSETQ. The CDR3 DNA follows: TGCGCCAGCAGCTTGGTCCCGACGGGACAGGGACAGGGCTCCTACGAGCAGTACTTC. Its protein product is CASSLVPTGQGQGSYEQYF.

This clonotype has only a few counts. V and J are TRBV7-9 and TRBJ2-6, with D possibly being TRBD1 or TRBD2 (5 bases each). The CDR3 has 16 residues. Germline V gene sequence: CDR1 SEHNR, CDR2 FQNEAQ (reference sequence). Trimming removed 6 bases at V and 0 bases at J, with 12 bases between. CDR3 in amino acids: CASRRDAVSGANVLTF. In nucleotides, the CDR3 is TGTGCCAGCAGGAGGGACGCCGTCTCTGGGGCCAACGTCCTGACTTTC.

This clonotype came up many times. The V gene is TRBV12-3 or TRBV12-4, the J gene TRBJ1-1, with a weak D call TRBD1 (5 bases). The germline V and J ends were trimmed by 5 bases and 3 bases, with 10 bases remaining between them. The CDR3 contains 13 residues. CDR3 protein: CASSLGTDTEAFF. CDR3 in DNA: TGTGCCAGCAGTCTTGGGACGGACACTGAAGCTTTCTTT.